This T cell receptor (beta chain) came from a study of long-term antiretroviral therapy in people with HIV. V lost 5 bases and J 2 bases, leaving 26 bases between the germline ends. The CDR3 has 19 amino acids. From germline, CDR1 is SEHNR and CDR2 FQNEAQ (reference sequence). At survey level, the immunoSEQ assay was run in its v3.0 version. The assay was immunoSEQ multiplex PCR, and TCRdb's table has in-frame clones only and misses some. The data show approximately 12,000 clones, roughly 89% seen once. The chain combines TRBV7-9 with TRBJ2-3; D may be TRBD2 (6 bases). The sequencing used unsorted PBMCs, collected 0.2 years before starting antiretroviral therapy. This sequence was found in a middle-aged woman with HIV. The CDR3 sequence is CASSIHPGFGGAATDTQYF. Written as DNA, the CDR3 is TGTGCCAGCAGCATCCATCCGGGCTTTGGAGGGGCCGCCACAGATACGCAGTATTTT.